This T cell receptor (beta chain) was profiled in a study of blood T cells in healthy people across ages. Next came a second PCR, run for about 7 to 12 cycles, which used a sample-barcoded 5' primer along with a J-beta primer mix. MiXCR, applied by TCRdb to the 5' RACE reads, yields one record per CDR3 protein. The data contain about 760,000 distinct CDR3 sequences, just under 25% of them singletons. The sample also formed part of further work on T cells of mothers and their children.

Material: blood. The sequence derives from a boy aged 5-17 years in good health.

CDR3 protein: CSVLPGQGLGEQYF. The CDR3 DNA reads TGCAGCGTTCTACCGGGACAGGGATTAGGGGAGCAGTACTTC. The chain couples TRBV29-1 to TRBJ2-7, with 9 bases aligning to TRBD1. CDR1 SQVTM and CDR2 ANQGSEA come from the germline V gene. The CDR3 length is 14 residues. The V gene end was trimmed by 5 bases and the J gene end by 7 bases; junction bases not matched to a gene: 12.